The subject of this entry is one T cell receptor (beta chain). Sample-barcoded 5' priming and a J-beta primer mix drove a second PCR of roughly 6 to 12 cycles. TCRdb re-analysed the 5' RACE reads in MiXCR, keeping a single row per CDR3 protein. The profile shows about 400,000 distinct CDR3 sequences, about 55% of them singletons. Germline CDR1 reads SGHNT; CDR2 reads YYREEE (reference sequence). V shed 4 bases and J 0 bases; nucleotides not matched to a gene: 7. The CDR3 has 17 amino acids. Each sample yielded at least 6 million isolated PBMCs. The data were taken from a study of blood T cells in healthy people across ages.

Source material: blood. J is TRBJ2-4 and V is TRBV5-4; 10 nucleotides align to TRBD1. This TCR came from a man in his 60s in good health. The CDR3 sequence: CASSRGGQGLAKNIQYF. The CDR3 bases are TGTGCCAGCAGCCGAGGGGGACAGGGGCTAGCCAAAAACATTCAGTACTTC.